The source of this TCR beta chain is a study of control samples from healthy donors and cancer patients (dated by TCRdb to the early 2020s). Comment on this clone: What antigen it recognizes has not been identified. The input lacks base qualities; no much larger clone sits a single base away.

Inclusive of the bounding cysteine and phenylalanine, the CDR3 is 16 residues long. Solely the CDR3 DNA is kept, with 48 bases framed from the first base. CDR1 WNHNN and CDR2 SYGVQD are derived from the germline V gene (reference sequence). V loses 2 bases of germline sequence and J loses 9 bases, and the interval between the two ends is 22 bases. The library was generated by the immunoSEQ multiplex PCR assay. TCRdb carries this immuneACCESS record with in-frame sequences only. Its versions omit some clonotypes, under half of them owing to an unresolved V gene in the studies checked, with the rest unexplained. Recorded for this sample are 100,000 to 150,000 clones; more than 75% of them occurred a single time. The ten largest clones add up to more than 1.5% of the sample.

This receptor was obtained from a young man in good health. The sequence links TRBV10-1 to TRBJ2-5; the D segment cannot be called with confidence. Sequenced input: blood. Here is the DNA: TGCGCCAGCAGTGAGAGATGCGGTGGTGAATTATGTCCCCAGTACTTC. This sequence encodes CASSERCGGELCPQYF.